This TCR beta chain was recorded in a study of a mutant IDH1 vaccine in newly diagnosed glioma. Background on the study: At weeks 1, 3, 5, 7, 11, 15, 19 and 23, patients received a vaccination, eight in all. Antecedent treatment encompassed radiotherapy, temozolomide, or their combination; the majority received both.

Time point denoted: week 5, during vaccination. Doses comprised 300 ug of mutant IDH1 20-mer peptide each, plus topical imiquimod. The repertoire was sequenced with immunoSEQ multiplex PCR; TCRdb's copy has only in-frame clones and lacks some. Of some 42,000 clones in the sample, 80% to 90% were seen once. Details on this clone: What it binds is not known.

There are 12 residues in the CDR3. The V end lost 8 bases, the J end lost 5 bases, and 10 bases lay between the germline ends. The germline V gene encodes CDR1 WSHSY and CDR2 SAAADI. This chain joins TRBV10-2 and TRBJ2-1; D is undetermined. The sample here was PBMCs, taken from a glioma patient whose treatment included an IDH1 peptide vaccine. The source is a man in his forties or fifties with glioma. This chain's CDR3 is CASLAPHNEQFF. The CDR3 DNA reads as TGCGCCAGCTTGGCGCCTCACAATGAGCAGTTCTTC.